This entry lists 24 T cell receptor beta chains sequenced from one sample in a study of identical twins. One entry per CDR3 protein results from TCRdb running MiXCR on the 5' RACE reads. The sample has under 300,000 distinct CDR3 sequences, roughly 7.1% seen once. These data were likewise used in another study, on T cells expressing NK-cell markers.

Sequenced: CD8+ T cells sorted from blood. These receptors were collected from a young woman in good health.

In this sample, this clonotype turned up many times. The CDR3 loop is CASTDRGADTGELFF. The CDR3 nucleotides read TGTGCCAGCACCGATCGCGGGGCGGACACCGGGGAGCTGTTTTTT. The gene calls are TRBV27 and TRBJ2-2; D perhaps matches TRBD2 (6 bases). This CDR3 is 15 amino acids long. CDR1 and CDR2 (germline): MNHEY, SMNVEV (reference sequence). Deletions cut 7 bases from V and 3 bases from J, with 15 bases between.

The chain combines TRBV5-6 with TRBJ2-1; D is unclear. The CDR3 runs to 13 residues. Looked up from germline, CDR1 is SGHDT and CDR2 is YYEEEE. V was pared by 4 bases and J by 5 bases, with 10 bases between. The CDR3 DNA follows: TGTGCCAGCAGCGCCGTCGGACACAATGAGCAGTTCTTC. Its protein is CASSAVGHNEQFF.

The table lists this clonotype with a few counts. This chain joins TRBV9 and TRBJ2-1, with 9 bases lining up with TRBD2. The CDR3 totals 15 residues. The germline CDR1 and CDR2 sequences are SGDLS and YYNGEE. J was trimmed by 3 bases and V by 2 bases; bases with no gene match: 3. CDR3 region: CASSVGGGDYNEQFF. For the CDR3, the DNA is TGTGCCAGCAGCGTGGGCGGGGGGGACTACAATGAGCAGTTCTTC.

The rearrangement uses TRBV7-9 and TRBJ2-7, with 9 positions matching TRBD1. The CDR3 contains 14 residues. V lost 3 bases, J lost 2 bases, and 2 bases stayed unmatched. The germline gives CDR1 SEHNR, CDR2 FQNEAQ (reference sequence). DNA of the CDR3: TGTGCCAGCAGCTTTGGGGACAGGGCCTACGAGCAGTACTTC. This translates into CASSFGDRAYEQYF. Full variable domain (rest looked up from reference TRBV7-9 and TRBJ2-7): DTGVSQNPRHKITKRGQNVTFRCDPISEHNRLYWYRQTLGQGPEFLTYFQNEAQLEKSRLLSDRFSAERPKGSFSTLEIQRTEQGDSAMYLCASSFGDRAYEQYFGPGTRLTVT.

The gene calls are TRBV11-3 and TRBJ2-1; D is perhaps TRBD1 (5 bases). Trimming removed 1 base at V and 14 bases at J, with 9 bases between. The CDR3 has 11 residues. Germline CDR1 is SGHNT and CDR2 is YENEEA. The DNA of the CDR3 is TGTGCCAGCAGCTTAGGGGTAGGGGAGTTCTTC. It encodes CASSLGVGEFF.

The sample holds many counts of this clonotype. J is TRBJ2-2 and V is TRBV7-9; TRBD2 matches 7 bases. The V gene's germline CDR1 is SEHNR and CDR2 FQNEAQ (reference sequence). The CDR3 contains 15 residues. The junction had 4 bases not matched to a gene; V was cut back by 3 bases and J by 3 bases. For the CDR3, the DNA is TGTGCCAGCAGCTTCCGGACTAGAGACACCGGGGAGCTGTTTTTT. This gives the protein CASSFRTRDTGELFF.

The V gene is TRBV29-1, the J gene TRBJ1-2, with D perhaps TRBD1 (5 bases). Between the trimmed V and J ends, which lost 3 bases and 2 bases, there was a span of 7 bases. CDR3 size: 12 residues. Germline values: CDR1 SQVTM, CDR2 ANQGSEA. This chain's CDR3 is CSVEGHNYGYTF. The CDR3, as DNA: TGCAGCGTTGAGGGGCACAACTATGGCTACACCTTC.

This clonotype appeared many times. This chain connects TRBV9 to TRBJ1-2; a possible D gene is TRBD1 (5 bases). The length of the CDR3 is 17 residues. Germline V gene lookup returns CDR1 SGDLS and CDR2 YYNGEE. V was pared by 0 bases and J by 0 bases, with 15 bases between. DNA of the CDR3: TGTGCCAGCAGCGTAGCTACAGGTGATCAAGCTAACTATGGCTACACCTTC. This gives the protein CASSVATGDQANYGYTF.

This clonotype appeared a few times. This chain connects TRBV6-2 or TRBV6-3 to TRBJ2-6; unclear D gene. Germline lookup yields CDR1 MNHEY and CDR2 SVGEGT. The CDR3 extends over 17 amino acids. Trimming removed 2 bases from V and 0 bases from J, with 11 bases in between. The CDR3 DNA is TGTGCCAGCAGTTACAACAGACAAGGCTCTGGGGCCAACGTCCTGACTTTC. Protein sequence: CASSYNRQGSGANVLTF.

The gene calls are TRBV24-1 and TRBJ2-3; 12 nucleotides line up with TRBD1. Germline CDR1 reads KGHDR; CDR2 reads SFDVKD. The CDR3 extends over 17 amino acids. Unmatched junction bases numbered 11, after V lost 8 bases and J lost 3 bases. The CDR3 nucleotides are TGTGCCACCACTCCGGGACCGGGACAGGGGGCAACAGATACGCAGTATTTT. It translates to CATTPGPGQGATDTQYF.

This chain uses TRBV7-3 with TRBJ2-3; D call uncertain. This CDR3 has 13 residues. The V gene's germline CDR1 is SGHTA and CDR2 FQGTGA. Trimming took off 4 bases at V and 0 bases at J, with 5 bases between the two ends. The CDR3 DNA reads TGTGCCAGCAGCTCGCCTAGCACAGATACGCAGTATTTT. It is translated as CASSSPSTDTQYF.

A few counts support this clonotype. This chain uses TRBV9 with TRBJ1-1; 7 positions agree with TRBD1. The germline CDR1 and CDR2 sequences are SGDLS and YYNGEE. The CDR3 is made up of 18 amino acids. V was clipped by 0 bases and J by 1 base; unmatched bases: 12. The CDR3 sequence: CASSVGQGPPEGNTEAFF. Here the CDR3 DNA reads TGTGCCAGCAGCGTAGGACAGGGCCCTCCCGAGGGGAACACTGAAGCTTTCTTT.

The chain couples TRBV5-1 to TRBJ2-7, with 8 bases lining up with TRBD2. Looked up from germline, CDR1 is SGHRS and CDR2 is YFSETQ. V dropped 10 bases and J dropped 5; count of bases not matched to a gene: 11. The CDR3 totals 13 residues. CDR3 DNA: TGCGCCGCACTAGCGGCTGGACCCAACGAGCAGTACTTC. Translation: CAALAAGPNEQYF.

With regard to this clonotype: A much larger clone differs from this one at a single base, so this may be a read error. The J gene is TRBJ2-1, the V gene TRBV12-3 or TRBV12-4; 14 positions match TRBD2. CDR3 length: 18 amino acids. The CDR3 nucleotides are TGTACCAGCAGTTCCGGGACTAGCGGGAGATCGTCCTACAATGAGCAGTTCTTC. Its protein is CTSSSGTSGRSSYNEQFF.

The sample holds a few counts of this clonotype. V gene TRBV25-1 combines with J gene TRBJ2-7, with unresolved D. The CDR3 has 15 amino acids. The V end lost 3 bases, the J end lost 0 bases, and 12 bases lay between the germline ends. CDR1 MGHDK and CDR2 SYGVNS come from the germline V gene. CDR3 sequence (DNA): TGTGCCAGCAGTGAGCGATCACTCCTCTCCTACGAGCAGTACTTC. The encoded protein is CASSERSLLSYEQYF.

The V and J genes are TRBV6-5 and TRBJ2-1; D may match TRBD1 or TRBD2 (5 bases each). V was shortened by 4 bases and J by 2 bases, with 12 bases between the two germline ends. The CDR3 is 15 amino acids. Germline V lookup: CDR1 MNHEY, CDR2 SVGAGI. CDR3 loop: CASSSGVGAYNEQFF. The CDR3 bases are TGTGCCAGCAGTTCCGGGGTAGGGGCCTACAATGAGCAGTTCTTC.

This clonotype was seen ten or more times. The chain combines TRBV5-1 with TRBJ2-7, with TRBD1 matching 8 bases. CDR1 is SGHRS and CDR2 is YFSETQ in the germline V gene. This CDR3 spans 13 amino acids. V was pared by 3 bases and J by 7 bases, with 6 bases of the junction left unmatched. The CDR3 coding sequence is TGCGCCAGCAGCTGGAGACAGGGGCCGGAGCAGTACTTC. Its protein product is CASSWRQGPEQYF.

The sample holds a few counts of this clonotype. V usage is TRBV15 and J usage is TRBJ2-3; D possibly uses TRBD1 or TRBD2 (5 bases each). Trimming stripped 3 bases from V and 4 bases from J, with 8 bases between. CDR1 is LNHNV, CDR2 YYDKDF, per germline (reference sequence). The CDR3 is made up of 13 amino acids. The CDR3 nucleotides read TGTGCCACCAGCAGGGGGACGGCAGATACGCAGTATTTT. This translates into CATSRGTADTQYF.

Only a few counts were recorded for this clonotype. This chain's CDR3 is CASRGTTNTGELFF. CDR3 coding DNA: TGTGCCAGCAGGGGGACTACGAACACCGGGGAGCTGTTTTTT. V usage is TRBV11-2 and J usage is TRBJ2-2, with 7 bases identical to TRBD2. Germline CDR1 and CDR2: SGHAT and FQNNGV. This CDR3 is 14 amino acids long. The V and J ends lost 6 bases and 0 bases, in that order; junction bases with no gene match: 1. Full variable domain (remainder filled in from reference TRBV11-2 and TRBJ2-2): EAGVAQSPRYKIIEKRQSVAFWCNPISGHATLYWYQQILGQGPKLLIQFQNNGVVDDSQLPKDRFSAERLKGVDSTLKIQPAKLEDSAVYLCASRGTTNTGELFFGEGSRLTVL.

The chain carries TRBV6-5 and TRBJ2-1; a possible D gene is TRBD1 (6 bases). The CDR3 totals 18 residues. The germline V gene encodes CDR1 MNHEY and CDR2 SVGAGI. V was clipped by 0 bases and J by 2 bases, with 17 bases between them. CDR3 residues: CASSYSDLQGNPYNEQFF. In DNA form, the CDR3 reads TGTGCCAGCAGTTACTCCGACCTACAGGGAAACCCCTACAATGAGCAGTTCTTC.

This clonotype has at least ten counts. J is TRBJ2-3 and V is TRBV11-2; D gene unclear. CDR3 length: 14 amino acids. Germline values: CDR1 SGHAT, CDR2 FQNNGV. V was shortened by 2 bases and J by 4 bases, with 10 bases between the two germline ends. The CDR3 here is CASSLIIGPDTQYF. The CDR3 nucleotides read TGTGCCAGCAGCTTAATTATAGGCCCAGATACGCAGTATTTT.

This clonotype occurred a few times. This chain uses TRBV27 with TRBJ1-5; TRBD1 might be the D (5 bases). The CDR3 extends over 14 amino acids. Trimming took off 6 bases at V and 4 bases at J, with 13 bases between the two ends. Germline V lookup: CDR1 MNHEY, CDR2 SMNVEV (reference sequence). The CDR3 protein is CASSFGTANQPQHF. The CDR3 bases are TGTGCCAGCAGCTTCGGGACGGCTAATCAGCCCCAGCATTTT.

The V gene is TRBV29-1, the J gene TRBJ2-7; the match to TRBD2 covers 9 bases. This CDR3 has 13 amino acids. Unmatched junction bases numbered 2, after V lost 3 bases and J lost 2 bases. CDR1 and CDR2 from the germline V gene are SQVTM and ANQGSEA. CDR3 amino acids: CSVDLAGTYEQYF. The DNA for the CDR3 is TGCAGCGTTGACCTAGCGGGAACCTACGAGCAGTACTTC.

The V gene is TRBV12-5, the J gene TRBJ1-5, with D tentatively TRBD1 (5 bases). This CDR3 spans 17 amino acids. Trimming shortened V by 0 bases and J by 2 bases, and 14 bases separated the two germline ends. Germline values: CDR1 LGHNT, CDR2 FRNRAP. CDR3 in amino acids: CASGLVGLSFGNQPQHF. The CDR3 DNA is TGTGCTAGTGGTTTGGTGGGACTTTCTTTCGGCAATCAGCCCCAGCATTTT.